These T cell receptor beta chains were read from a single sample in a study of cytomegalovirus exposure and HLA in healthy donors. This table comes from immunoSEQ multiplex PCR, and its TCRdb copy is limited to in-frame clones, with some not included. Among 80,000 or so clones listed, 60% to 70% were seen once. The sample comprised PBMCs. These receptors were obtained from a man between 25 and 39 years old in good health and CMV-seropositive. CDR3s include the opening cysteine and the closing phenylalanine or tryptophan. The order of the fields is clone size, V gene, D gene, J gene, CDR3 protein, CDR3 DNA. A D gene is named only where the DNA matches it firmly. Rows give clone size only sometimes, using once, few, many, or a class for an expanded clone.

>-|TRBV4-2|-|TRBJ2-1
CASSQDPGNYNEQFF
TGTGCCAGCAGCCAAGATCCCGGTAACTACAATGAGCAGTTCTTC
>-|TRBV29-1|-|TRBJ2-5
CSGGVETQYF
TGCAGCGGGGGGGTCGAGACCCAGTACTTC
>-|TRBV9|-|TRBJ2-2
CASSVGHYTGELFF
TGTGCCAGCAGCGTAGGACATTATACCGGGGAGCTGTTTTTT
>-|TRBV4-1|-|TRBJ2-1
CASSHVGSGRPFNEQFF
TGCGCCAGCAGCCATGTGGGTAGTGGGAGGCCATTCAATGAGCAGTTCTTC
>-|TRBV7-9|TRBD1|TRBJ1-1
CASSPGQATTEAFF
TGTGCCAGCAGCCCAGGACAGGCGACGACTGAAGCTTTCTTT
>few|TRBV21-1|-|TRBJ1-6
CASSKEDRVAGNSPLHF
TGTGCCAGCAGCAAAGAGGACAGGGTGGCCGGTAATTCACCCCTCCACTTT
>few|TRBV15|TRBD1|TRBJ2-7
CATSRDRAGGYEQYF
TGTGCCACCAGCAGAGATCGAGCAGGGGGTTACGAGCAGTACTTC
>-|TRBV7-3|TRBD2|TRBJ2-5
CASSLNSGAETQYF
TGTGCCAGCAGCTTGAATAGCGGGGCAGAGACCCAGTACTTC
>few|TRBV6-5|TRBD1|TRBJ2-7
CASSYGTGDSYEQYF
TGTGCCAGCAGTTACGGGACAGGGGACTCCTACGAGCAGTACTTC
>-|TRBV27|-|TRBJ1-2
CASSLARGSYGYTF
TGTGCCAGCAGTTTAGCCAGGGGATCCTATGGCTACACCTTC
>-|TRBV27|-|TRBJ1-2
CASSAYTGKGDYGYTF
TGTGCCAGCAGTGCTTATACAGGGAAGGGCGATTATGGCTACACCTTC
>medium-sized|TRBV6-1|-|TRBJ2-1
CASSEGRGQFF
TGTGCCAGCAGTGAAGGCCGGGGGCAGTTCTTC
>-|TRBV19|TRBD1|TRBJ2-7
CASSSPGQGSEQYF
TGTGCCAGTAGTTCTCCGGGACAGGGAAGTGAGCAGTACTTC
>-|TRBV6-5|TRBD1|TRBJ1-2
CASSYYTGQITF
TGTGCCAGCAGTTACTATACGGGACAGATCACCTTC